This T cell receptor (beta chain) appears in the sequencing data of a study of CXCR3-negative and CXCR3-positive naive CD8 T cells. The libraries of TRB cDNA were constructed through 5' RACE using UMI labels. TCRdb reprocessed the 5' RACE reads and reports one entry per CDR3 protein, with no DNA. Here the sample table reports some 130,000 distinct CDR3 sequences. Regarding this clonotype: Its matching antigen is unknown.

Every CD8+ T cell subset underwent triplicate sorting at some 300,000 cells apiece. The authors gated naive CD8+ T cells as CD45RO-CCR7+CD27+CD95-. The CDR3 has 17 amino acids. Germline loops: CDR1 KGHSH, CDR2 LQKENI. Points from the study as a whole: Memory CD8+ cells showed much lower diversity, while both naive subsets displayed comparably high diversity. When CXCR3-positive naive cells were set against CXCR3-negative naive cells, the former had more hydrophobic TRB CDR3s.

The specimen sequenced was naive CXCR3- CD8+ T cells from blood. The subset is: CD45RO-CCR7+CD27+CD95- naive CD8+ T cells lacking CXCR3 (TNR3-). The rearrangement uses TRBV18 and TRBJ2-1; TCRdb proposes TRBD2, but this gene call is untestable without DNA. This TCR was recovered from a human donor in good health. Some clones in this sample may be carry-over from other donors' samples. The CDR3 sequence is CASSPGTSRLRVNEQFF.